This T cell receptor (beta chain) was identified during a study of a mutant IDH1 vaccine in newly diagnosed glioma. Study summary: Treated patients had a mean age of 40.4 years and a sex split that was about 62% male and around 38% female.

Using immunoSEQ multiplex PCR, the repertoire was profiled, and TCRdb retains in-frame clones only, with some absent. This sample has some 54,000 clones; roughly 80% occur once, and the top ten carry under 5%. About this clone itself: Its antigen is as yet unknown.

The time point: week 35, safety follow-up. One vaccine dose held 300 ug of mutant IDH1 20-mer peptide and came with topical imiquimod. Trimming stripped 4 bases from V and 3 bases from J, with 10 bases between. This CDR3 is built from 14 residues. Germline CDR1 SGHNT, CDR2 YYREEE (reference sequence). The chain uses TRBV5-4 and TRBJ2-2, with no clear D. The material was PBMCs, obtained from a glioma patient whose treatment included an IDH1 peptide vaccine. The TCR sequence derives from a woman aged 18-29 years with glioma. CDR3 in amino acids: CASSLRVDTGELFF. DNA of the CDR3: TGTGCCAGCAGCCTTAGGGTTGACACCGGGGAGCTGTTTTTT.